This T cell receptor beta chain was documented in a study of T cell responses to AZD1222 COVID-19 vaccine. Per germline, CDR1 SGHRS and CDR2 YFSETQ. The CDR3 contains 13 residues. V was pared by 2 bases and J by 4 bases, with 9 bases between. TCRdb's copy holds only in-frame clones and misses some; the assay was immunoSEQ multiplex PCR. The repertoire holds about 120,000 clones, with 85% to 95% as singletons. This TCR was sampled from an adult who received the AZD1222 COVID-19 vaccine. This chain joins TRBV5-1 and TRBJ1-1; perhaps TRBD1 as D (6 bases). The specimen comprised peripheral blood, sampled 28 days after the second AZD1222 dose. CDR3: CASSLPRGTEAFF. The CDR3 coding sequence is TGCGCCAGCAGCTTACCCAGGGGCACTGAAGCTTTCTTT.